The 8 T cell receptor beta chains presented below share a single source sample, sequenced in a study of T cells in Graves' hyperthyroidism and ophthalmopathy. Regions amplified from RNA transcripts were the TCR beta CDR3 regions. An initial round of RT-PCR targeting the TCR CDR3 relied on the HTBI primer set. TCRdb reanalysed the multiplex PCR reads using MiXCR and keeps one entry per CDR3 protein. The sample includes 550,000 to 800,000 distinct CDR3 sequences, about 16% of them seen just once. Specimen: blood. These receptors were taken from a man between 18 and 35 years old with Graves' hyperthyroidism.

This chain uses TRBV4-3 with TRBJ2-3; weak D call: TRBD2 (5 bases). The CDR3 consists of 16 residues. The germline V and J ends were trimmed by 0 bases and 2 bases, with 12 bases remaining between them. Per the germline V gene, CDR1 is LGHNA and CDR2 is YSLEER. The CDR3 DNA follows: TGCGCCAGCAGCCAAGATCGTACGGGGTCCACAGATACGCAGTATTTT. It translates to CASSQDRTGSTDTQYF.

This clonotype was recorded many times. The V and J genes are TRBV18 and TRBJ1-3; D not certain. Germline lookup yields CDR1 KGHSH and CDR2 LQKENI. The CDR3 runs 15 residues. Trimming pared 3 bases from V and 0 bases from J, leaving 9 bases between. CDR3 protein: CASSPTAYSGNTIYF. CDR3 nucleotides: TGTGCCAGCTCACCGACGGCTTACTCTGGAAACACCATATATTTT.

This clonotype has a count of ten or more. The CDR3 here is CASGGQGNTDTQYF. In DNA, the CDR3 is TGTGCCAGCGGGGGACAGGGTAACACAGATACGCAGTATTTT. This rearrangement joins TRBV11-3 to TRBJ2-3, with TRBD1 matching 9 bases. Trimming took 8 bases from V and 2 from J; bases not matched to a gene: 5. CDR3 size: 14 residues. Germline CDR1 SGHNT, CDR2 YENEEA.

This clonotype has just a few counts. This chain uses TRBV30 with TRBJ1-2; D remains unclear. Germline V gives CDR1 GTSNPN, CDR2 SVGIG (reference sequence). The V end was cut by 3 bases, the J end by 7 bases, with 9 bases between. The CDR3 runs to 11 residues. The CDR3 region has the DNA TGTGCCTGGAGGCGTCCACGTGGCTACACCTTC. Translation gives CAWRRPRGYTF.

This clonotype was counted a few times. The chain carries TRBV12-3 or TRBV12-4 and TRBJ1-3, with a tentative D call TRBD1 (5 bases). Between the trimmed V and J ends, which lost 7 bases and 0 bases, there was a span of 13 bases. CDR3 length: 15 amino acids. This CDR3 reads CASKPGHSSGNTIYF. The CDR3 bases are TGTGCCAGCAAACCCGGACATAGCTCTGGAAACACCATATATTTT.

This clonotype was observed a handful of times. CDR3 amino acids: CASSERGGFQGGYTF. CDR3 sequence (DNA): TGTGCCAGCAGTGAAAGGGGTGGTTTTCAGGGCGGCTACACCTTC. The chain couples TRBV2 to TRBJ1-2; D might be TRBD1 (5 bases). The CDR3 totals 15 residues. CDR1 and CDR2 (germline): SNHLY, FYNNEI. Trimming cost V 2 bases and J 8 bases, with 18 bases left between them.

This clonotype occurred many times. The chain couples TRBV28 to TRBJ2-1; the D call may be TRBD1 or TRBD2 (5 bases each). This CDR3 has 12 amino acids. CDR1 is MDHEN, CDR2 SYDVKM, per germline. Between the trimmed V and J ends, which lost 8 bases and 6 bases, there was a span of 11 bases. The CDR3 DNA is TGTGCCAGCGAGAGGGGTTTCAATGAGCAGTTCTTC. Translating it yields CASERGFNEQFF.

This clonotype occurred a few times. This rearrangement joins TRBV19 to TRBJ1-4, with D possibly being TRBD1 (5 bases). Trimming shortened V by 4 bases and J by 0 bases, and 6 bases separated the two germline ends. CDR1 is LNHDA, CDR2 SQIVND, per germline (reference sequence). The CDR3 loop spans 14 amino acids. The CDR3 coding sequence is TGTGCCAGTAGTAAACAGGCAACTAATGAAAAACTGTTTTTT. Translating it yields CASSKQATNEKLFF.